The T cell receptor beta chain described here comes from a study of CD8 T cells in ankylosing spondylitis. Study-level findings and limits: Blood from ankylosing spondylitis patients appeared to carry a characteristic roughly eight-variant TCR beta motif. Relatively rare in peripheral blood, disease-linked clones were also CD8+. Reported data indicate significant enrichment of disease-linked clones within matched ankylosing spondylitis synovial fluid.

There are 15 residues in the CDR3. V gave up 0 bases and J gave up 7 bases, with 12 bases separating them. CDR1 and CDR2 (germline): KGHSH, LQKENI. This clonotype was seen at least ten times. Its target is not known. Quantitative 5'-RACE with molecular barcodes was used to make the TCR beta libraries. TCRdb itself ran the 5' RACE reads through MiXCR, one entry per CDR3 protein. The repertoire consists of more than 500,000 distinct CDR3 sequences, with about 5.4% occurring once and the leading ten covering around 3.5%. This TCR came from a male donor with ankylosing spondylitis. The sample taken for sequencing was blood, either unsorted or a sorted T cell fraction (not recorded which). The genes are TRBV18 and TRBJ1-4, with D hard to call. The CDR3 spells CASSPPGVGSEKLFF. In DNA, the CDR3 is TGTGCCAGCTCACCACCGGGCGTAGGCAGTGAAAAACTGTTTTTT.